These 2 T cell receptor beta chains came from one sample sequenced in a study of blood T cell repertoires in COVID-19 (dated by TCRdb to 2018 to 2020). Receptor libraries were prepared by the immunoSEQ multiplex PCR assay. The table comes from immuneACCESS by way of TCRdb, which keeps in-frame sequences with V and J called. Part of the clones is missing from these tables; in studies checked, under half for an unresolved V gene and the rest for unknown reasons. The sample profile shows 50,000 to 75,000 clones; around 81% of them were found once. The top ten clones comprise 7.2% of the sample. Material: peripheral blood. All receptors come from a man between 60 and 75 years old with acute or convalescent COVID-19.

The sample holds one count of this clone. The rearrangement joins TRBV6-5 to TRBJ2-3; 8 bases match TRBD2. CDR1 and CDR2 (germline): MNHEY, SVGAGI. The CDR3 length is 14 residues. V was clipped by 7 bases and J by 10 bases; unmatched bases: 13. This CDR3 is CASTLHGGGQPQYF. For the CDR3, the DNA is TGTGCCAGCACTCTACATGGCGGGGGGCAGCCGCAGTATTTT.

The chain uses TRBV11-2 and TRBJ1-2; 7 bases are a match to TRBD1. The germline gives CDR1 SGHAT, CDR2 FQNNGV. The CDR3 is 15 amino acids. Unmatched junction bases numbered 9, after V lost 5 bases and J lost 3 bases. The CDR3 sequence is CASSRGGPGYYGYTF. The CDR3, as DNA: TGTGCCAGCAGCCGAGGGGGCCCTGGGTACTATGGCTACACCTTC. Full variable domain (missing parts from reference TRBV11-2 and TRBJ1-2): EAGVAQSPRYKIIEKRQSVAFWCNPISGHATLYWYQQILGQGPKLLIQFQNNGVVDDSQLPKDRFSAERLKGVDSTLKIQPAKLEDSAVYLCASSRGGPGYYGYTFGSGTRLTVV.